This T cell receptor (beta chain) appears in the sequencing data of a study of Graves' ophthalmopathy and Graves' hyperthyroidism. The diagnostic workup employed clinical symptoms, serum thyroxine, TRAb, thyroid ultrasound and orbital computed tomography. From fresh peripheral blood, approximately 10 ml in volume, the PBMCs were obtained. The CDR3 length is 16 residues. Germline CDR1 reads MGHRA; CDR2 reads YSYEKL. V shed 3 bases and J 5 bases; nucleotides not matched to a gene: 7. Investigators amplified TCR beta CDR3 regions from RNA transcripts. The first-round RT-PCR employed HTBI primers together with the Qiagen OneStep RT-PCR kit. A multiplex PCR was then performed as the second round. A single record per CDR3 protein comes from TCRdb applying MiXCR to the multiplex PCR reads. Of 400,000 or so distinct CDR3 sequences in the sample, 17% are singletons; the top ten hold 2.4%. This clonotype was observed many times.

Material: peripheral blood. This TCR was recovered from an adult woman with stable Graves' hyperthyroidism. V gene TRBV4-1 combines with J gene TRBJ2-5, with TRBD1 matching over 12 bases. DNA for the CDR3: TGCGCCAGCAGCCAGGGACAGGGGGCAGTGAGGGAGACCCAGTACTTC. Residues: CASSQGQGAVRETQYF.